The 16 T cell receptor beta chains below all came from one sample that was sequenced in a study of blood T cell repertoires in COVID-19. TCRdb's table, derived via immunoSEQ multiplex PCR, lists solely in-frame clones and lacks some. Counted here are hundreds of thousands of clones, roughly nine tenths occurring once; the ten biggest clones make up approximately 1%. Sequencing input: PBMCs or T cells enriched from blood (not recorded which). These receptors were taken from a man between 18 and 29 years old who had recovered from COVID-19.

The V gene is TRBV4-1, the J gene TRBJ1-1, with 7 bases that match TRBD1. The CDR3 has 15 residues. Germline lookup yields CDR1 MGHRA and CDR2 YSYEKL. Unmatched junction bases numbered 6, after V lost 0 bases and J lost 5 bases. The CDR3 loop reads CASSQEFPGGTEAFF. CDR3 bases: TGCGCCAGCAGCCAAGAGTTCCCAGGGGGGACTGAAGCTTTCTTT.

The chain joins TRBV9 to TRBJ1-6; D unclear. V lost 4 bases to trimming and J lost 8 bases, with 16 bases between them. Germline V CDR1 and CDR2: SGDLS, YYNGEE. This CDR3 comprises 15 residues. The CDR3 DNA sequence: TGTGCCAGCAGCCCTACCCCTAATGGAGATTCACCCCTCCACTTT. Its translation is CASSPTPNGDSPLHF.

This rearrangement joins TRBV28 to TRBJ1-3; 8 nucleotides match TRBD1. Germline CDR1 MDHEN, CDR2 SYDVKM. Germline trimming cut 5 bases from V and 0 bases from J; bases unmatched to any gene: 6. The CDR3 consists of 16 residues. CDR3 sequence (DNA): TGTGCCAGCAGTGAAAGGACAGGGACCTCTGGAAACACCATATATTTT. Translating gives CASSERTGTSGNTIYF.

The chain carries TRBV27 and TRBJ1-2; 7 bases align to TRBD1. The V gene's germline CDR1 is MNHEY and CDR2 SMNVEV (reference sequence). Trimming took 5 bases from V and 9 from J; bases not matched to a gene: 12. CDR3 length: 14 residues. CDR3 in amino acids: CASSVDRDLSRYTF. The CDR3 DNA is TGTGCCAGCAGTGTAGACAGGGATCTTTCTCGCTACACCTTC.

This sequence joins TRBV27 and TRBJ1-3; D is unclear. This CDR3 region has 16 residues. The germline V and J ends were trimmed by 0 bases and 0 bases, with 9 bases remaining between them. The germline gives CDR1 MNHEY, CDR2 SMNVEV (reference sequence). CDR3 DNA: TGTGCCAGCAGTTTATCCCGAGACTACTCTGGAAACACCATATATTTT. This encodes CASSLSRDYSGNTIYF.

The chain recombines TRBV5-4 with TRBJ1-2; TRBD1 might be the D (5 bases). V shed 4 bases and J shed 5 bases, with 15 bases lying between them. The CDR3 has 14 amino acids. Germline CDR1 reads SGHNT; CDR2 reads YYREEE (reference sequence). CDR3 residues: CASSLQGTSYGYTF. CDR3 in DNA: TGTGCCAGCAGCCTGCAGGGTACATCATATGGCTACACCTTC.

The CDR3 nucleotides read TGCGCCAGCAGCCAAGATCTAAGCACTACACCACAAGAGACCCAGTACTTC. Translated, it gives CASSQDLSTTPQETQYF. The chain combines TRBV4-3 with TRBJ2-5; no definite D call. This CDR3 contains 17 residues. Trimming shortened V by 0 bases and J by 2 bases, and 16 bases separated the two germline ends. CDR1 and CDR2 (germline): LGHNA, YSLEER.

As concerns this clone: Different DNA sequences within this sample yield the same CDR3. This rearrangement joins TRBV11-2 to TRBJ2-3; D is uncertain. This CDR3 spans 12 amino acids. Germline assignment: CDR1 SGHAT and CDR2 FQNNGV. The germline V and J ends were trimmed by 4 bases and 2 bases, with 4 bases remaining between them. The CDR3 sequence is CASSSSTDTQYF. The CDR3 DNA sequence: TGTGCCAGCAGCTCCTCCACAGATACGCAGTATTTT.

The chain uses TRBV15 and TRBJ2-3; D may be TRBD1 (6 bases). V lost 3 bases, J lost 2 bases, and 9 bases lay in between. Looked up from germline, CDR1 is LNHNV and CDR2 is YYDKDF (reference sequence). This CDR3 spans 14 amino acids. CDR3 DNA sequence: TGTGCCACCAGCAGGGACAGAAACACAGATACGCAGTATTTT. Translation gives CATSRDRNTDTQYF.

This rearrangement joins TRBV28 to TRBJ2-3, with D perhaps matching TRBD2 (7 bases). The CDR3 is made up of 16 amino acids. The V end lost 5 bases, the J end lost 4 bases, and 19 bases lay between the germline ends. Germline loops: CDR1 MDHEN, CDR2 SYDVKM. CDR3 coding DNA: TGTGCCAGCAGTCCTGGGGGGGCTGGGAGGGCAGATACGCAGTATTTT. Its translation is CASSPGGAGRADTQYF.

The genes are TRBV5-6 and TRBJ2-2; 9 bases are shared with TRBD2. This CDR3 is 16 amino acids long. Germline lookup yields CDR1 SGHDT and CDR2 YYEEEE. V was clipped by 2 bases and J by 5 bases; unmatched bases: 7. In DNA form, the CDR3 reads TGTGCCAGCAGCTTAGCGGGAGGAGTGGCGACCGGGGAGCTGTTTTTT. Its protein is CASSLAGGVATGELFF.

The J gene is TRBJ2-2, the V gene TRBV7-3; 9 bases fit TRBD2. The V and J ends lost 0 bases and 5 bases, in that order; junction bases with no gene match: 1. Germline CDR1 is SGHTA and CDR2 is FQGTGA. The CDR3 is made up of 15 amino acids. CDR3 in amino acids: CASSLTSGSTGELFF. DNA for the CDR3: TGTGCCAGCAGCTTAACTAGCGGGAGTACCGGGGAGCTGTTTTTT.

The CDR3 nucleotides read TGTGCCAGCAGTTTTTCCCTGGGACAGGGGATCCCCTACACCTTC. Translation: CASSFSLGQGIPYTF. This chain uses TRBV28 with TRBJ1-2; 10 positions agree with TRBD1. The germline V gene has CDR1 MDHEN and CDR2 SYDVKM. V gave up 3 bases and J gave up 10 bases; unmatched junction bases: 11. This CDR3 contains 15 residues.

The genes are TRBV7-8 and TRBJ1-2; maybe TRBD1 (6 bases). V lost 3 bases and J lost 6, with 11 bases in between. CDR3 length: 13 amino acids. Germline loops: CDR1 SGHVS, CDR2 FQNEAQ. CDR3 DNA: TGTGCCAGCAGCTTCGGACAGAAGGATGGCTACACCTTC. Amino acids: CASSFGQKDGYTF.

V is TRBV23-1 and J is TRBJ1-5; the D is unclear. TRBV23-1 is sorted into the ORF group, with uncertain function. The ends were cut back, 4 bases at V and 5 bases at J, with 9 bases in the middle. The CDR3 is made up of 13 amino acids. The CDR3 loop reads CASSPGSDQPQHF. The DNA for the CDR3 is TGCGCCAGCAGTCCGGGGAGCGATCAGCCCCAGCATTTT.

The chain employs TRBV28 and TRBJ2-7; 12 positions match TRBD1. With V trimmed by 7 bases and J by 5 bases, 6 bases remained unmatched. The CDR3 has 14 amino acids. Germline V gives CDR1 MDHEN, CDR2 SYDVKM. CDR3 nucleotides: TGTGCCAGCACCGCTTGGGACAGGGGGCACGAGCAGTACTTC. It specifies CASTAWDRGHEQYF.